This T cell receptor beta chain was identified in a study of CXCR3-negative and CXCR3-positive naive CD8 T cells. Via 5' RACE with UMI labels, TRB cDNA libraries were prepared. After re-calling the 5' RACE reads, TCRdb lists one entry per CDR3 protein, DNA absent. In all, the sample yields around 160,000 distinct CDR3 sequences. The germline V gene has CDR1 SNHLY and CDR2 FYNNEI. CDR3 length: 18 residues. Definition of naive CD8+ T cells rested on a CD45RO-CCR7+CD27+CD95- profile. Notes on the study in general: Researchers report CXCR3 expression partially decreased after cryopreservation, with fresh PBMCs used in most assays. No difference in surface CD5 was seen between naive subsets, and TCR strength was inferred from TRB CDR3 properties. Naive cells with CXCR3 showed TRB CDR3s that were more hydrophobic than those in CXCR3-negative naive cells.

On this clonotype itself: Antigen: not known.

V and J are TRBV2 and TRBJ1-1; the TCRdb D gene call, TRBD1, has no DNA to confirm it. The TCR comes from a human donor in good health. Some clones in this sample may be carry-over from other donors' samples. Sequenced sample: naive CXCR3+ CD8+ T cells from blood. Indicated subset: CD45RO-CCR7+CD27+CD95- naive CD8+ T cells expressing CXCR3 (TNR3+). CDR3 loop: CASSEADREVGGFTEAFF.